This TCR beta chain appears in the sequencing data of a study of T-cell memory formation after mild COVID-19. TCRdb ran MiXCR on the 5' RACE reads and lists one entry per CDR3 protein. The table shows 250,000 to 300,000 distinct CDR3 sequences, with approximately 8% occurring only once. Study results and caveats: CD4+ contracting clones were mainly CM and EM; CD8+ ones, EMRA.

Germline V gives CDR1 SGHTA, CDR2 FQGNSA. This CDR3 spans 15 amino acids. The V end lost 1 base, the J end lost 0 bases, and 8 bases lay between the germline ends. As to this clonotype: Its antigen is still unknown.

The TCR originated in a young man who had mild COVID-19 (a few samples of this study predate the infection). Cell type and time point are not known. The sample comprised PBMCs or a T cell subset sorted from them (not recorded which). The rearrangement joins TRBV7-2 to TRBJ2-3; TRBD2 might be the D (5 bases). CDR3 region: CASSLGKRSTDTQYF. The CDR3 bases are TGTGCCAGCAGCTTAGGAAAGCGGAGCACAGATACGCAGTATTTT.